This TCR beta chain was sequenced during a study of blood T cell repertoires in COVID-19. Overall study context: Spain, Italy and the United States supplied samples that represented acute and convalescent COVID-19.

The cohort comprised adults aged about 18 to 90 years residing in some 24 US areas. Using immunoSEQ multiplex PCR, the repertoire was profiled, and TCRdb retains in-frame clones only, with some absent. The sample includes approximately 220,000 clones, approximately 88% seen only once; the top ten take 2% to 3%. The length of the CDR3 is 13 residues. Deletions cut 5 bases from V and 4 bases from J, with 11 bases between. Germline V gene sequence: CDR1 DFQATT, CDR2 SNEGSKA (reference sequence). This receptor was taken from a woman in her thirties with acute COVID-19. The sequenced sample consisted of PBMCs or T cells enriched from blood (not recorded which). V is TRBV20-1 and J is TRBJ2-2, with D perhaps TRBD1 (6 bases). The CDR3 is CSARETGTGELFF. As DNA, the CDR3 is TGCAGTGCTCGTGAGACAGGCACCGGGGAGCTGTTTTTT.